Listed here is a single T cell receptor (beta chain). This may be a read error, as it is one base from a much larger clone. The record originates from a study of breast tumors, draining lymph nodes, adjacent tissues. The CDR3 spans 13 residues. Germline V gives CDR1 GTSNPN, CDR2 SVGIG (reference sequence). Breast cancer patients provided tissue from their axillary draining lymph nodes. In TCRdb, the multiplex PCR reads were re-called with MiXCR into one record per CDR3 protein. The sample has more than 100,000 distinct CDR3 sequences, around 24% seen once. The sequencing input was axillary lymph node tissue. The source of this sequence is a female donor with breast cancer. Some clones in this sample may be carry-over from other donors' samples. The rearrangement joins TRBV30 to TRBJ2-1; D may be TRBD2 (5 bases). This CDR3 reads CAWSPVGDKEQFF. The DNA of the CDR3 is TGTGCCTGGAGCCCCGTGGGAGACAAAGAGCAGTTCTTC.